This TCR beta chain is from a study of CD8+ T cells in alopecia areata. Study overall: Treated patients were given 5 to 10 mg oral tofacitinib twice daily.

The CDR3 covers 15 residues. V was cut by 7 bases and J by 2 bases, with 19 bases left in between. Germline V gene lookup returns CDR1 SGHDT and CDR2 YYEEEE. RNA extraction and reverse transcription yielded cDNA as sequencing template. Some clones are missing from TCRdb's copy, which holds only in-frame ones; the method was immunoSEQ multiplex PCR. The sample consists of 140,000 to 150,000 clones, roughly half of them appearing once. A note on this clone: No antigen is known for it.

Study findings and constraints: There were also resident alphabeta T cells of normal skin sequenced in scalp samples. Between patients, shared TCR sequences were less clear than in mice. This was possibly due in part to HLA diversity in the patient population.

The receptor was derived from a human donor with alopecia areata. The sample consisted of CD4+ T cells sorted from blood, taken at week 0. This sequence joins TRBV5-6 and TRBJ2-7; D remains ambiguous. In nucleotides, the CDR3 is TGTGCCAGCCACGCGCGGCAAATGCTGACCTACGAGCAGTACTTC. The encoded protein is CASHARQMLTYEQYF.